The entry below gives a single TCR beta chain sequence along with its context. The authors' processing: Reference gene primer amplification in the assay estimated nucleated cell counts. Data came from immunoSEQ multiplex PCR; TCRdb stores just in-frame clones and leaves some out. V and J calls and clone size come straight from that table; D and trimming were deduced from the DNA. This table holds some 100,000 clones, about nine tenths found once. These data originate in a study of blood T cell repertoires in COVID-19. Study summary: Samples of COVID-19 (acute and convalescent) were obtained from the United States, Italy and Spain. Sample material is recorded as cDNA or gDNA derived from T cells, B-cell-depleted T cells, or PBMCs.

Looked up from germline, CDR1 is SGHKS and CDR2 is YYEKEE (reference sequence). CDR3 size: 13 residues. The germline V and J ends were trimmed by 1 base and 7 bases, with 11 bases remaining between them. V usage is TRBV5-5 and J usage is TRBJ1-1; tentative D call: TRBD1 (5 bases). The sequenced material came from peripheral blood. This receptor was taken from a woman between 65 and 79 years old with acute or convalescent COVID-19. CDR3 DNA sequence: TGTGCCAGCAGCTTGTTCGTGCAGGGTGAAGCTTTCTTT. As protein: CASSLFVQGEAFF.